One T cell receptor (beta chain) is described in this entry. This clone's antigen is unknown. The sample holds no much larger clone one base away, and base qualities are not on file. Whole blood was collected in K2EDTA tubes by collaborating institutions according to the institutions' own protocols. For TCRbeta analysis, collaborators shipped samples as frozen whole blood, isolated PBMCs, or DNA extracted from either of those sample types. The sample belongs to a study of blood T cell repertoires in COVID-19 (dated by TCRdb to the early 2020s). Turning to the overall study: Samples covering the acute and convalescent phases of COVID-19 were provided by collaborators in the United States, Italy and Spain. The sample metadata nearly always contained a de-identified subject ID, COVID-19 status, age in years and sex. Where available, HLA class I and class II types were taken from metadata supplied by the sample provider and were not determined by assay-based typing. Subjects who had been exposed to COVID-19, were actively infected with it, or had recovered from it provided the deeply sampled blood TCRbeta repertoires that made up the dataset. The samples were drawn from two sources: the first 160 participants of the ongoing ImmuneRACE study, and 1,000 to 1,500 subjects contributed by 6 global collaborators. The repertoires were released in a freely available public database meant as a resource for research on the immune response to SARS-CoV-2. The material from the prospective study consisted of cDNA or gDNA derived from T cells, B-cell-depleted T cells, or PBMCs.

Overall study results and their limits: Clinical and demographic metadata were provided uncurated, with the amount varying by source and participant.

TCRbeta CDR3 regions were amplified from genomic DNA by means of the immunoSEQ Assay, a bias-controlled multiplex PCR. The authors' analysis ran thus. Within the assay, amplification of reference gene primers was used to estimate how many nucleated cells each sample contained. To quantify the absolute abundance of each unique TCRbeta CDR3 rearrangement, sequence reads were collapsed and filtered. Productive Simpson clonality was computed per sample as the square root of Simpson's diversity index over productive rearrangements. TCRdb took this table from immuneACCESS and kept in-frame rearrangements with V and J called. Such tables lack part of the clones; where checked against another copy, unresolved V genes explain under half of the gap, and the rest is unexplained. From that table come the V and J calls and clone size; the DNA was used to work out D and trimming. This sample is represented by over 75,000 clones; approximately 90% of them were singletons. Around 3% of the sample lies in the top ten.

Sequenced sample: peripheral blood. The TCR sequence derives from a woman older than 75 with acute or convalescent COVID-19.

The CDR3 protein is CASRLANEQFF. The DNA is as follows: TGTGCCAGCAGACTAGCTAATGAGCAGTTCTTC. The chain links TRBV2 with TRBJ2-1; TRBD2 might be the D gene, on 6 matching bases. V is reduced by 6 bases and J by 7 bases, leaving a spacing of 7 bases between them. The CDR1 and CDR2 encoded by the germline V gene are SNHLY and FYNNEI. From the cysteine up to the phenylalanine, the CDR3 has a length of 11 residues. Here the CDR3 DNA is all that survives: 33 bases in frame from base 1.